The 32 T cell receptor beta chains below all came from one sample that was sequenced in a study of T cells after yellow fever vaccination. TCRdb used MiXCR to reprocess the 5' RACE reads, holding one entry per CDR3 protein. In the table there are about 110,000 distinct CDR3 sequences, around 8% of which are singletons. The sequences come from CD8+ T cells sorted from PBMCs, collected 45 days after the yellow fever booster vaccination. The source is a young man who received the YFV17D yellow fever vaccine.

Remarks on this clonotype: It may be a read error: a sequence one base away is much more abundant. This chain uses TRBV20-1 with TRBJ2-7; 8 bases agree with TRBD2. The CDR3 has 15 amino acids. The V gene's germline CDR1 is DFQATT and CDR2 SNEGSKA (reference sequence). The DNA for the CDR3 is TGCTGTGCCCATCACGGACTAGCTTTACCCTACGAGCAGTACTTC. The encoded protein is CCAHHGLALPYEQYF.

This clonotype was seen many times. The chain joins TRBV20-1 to TRBJ2-4; the match to TRBD1 covers 8 bases. The germline CDR1 and CDR2 sequences are DFQATT and SNEGSKA (reference sequence). This CDR3 is built from 12 residues. V shed 4 bases and J 9 bases; nucleotides not matched to a gene: 5. The DNA for the CDR3 is TGCAGTGCTAACACAGGGGGTGGCATTCAGTACTTC. It codes for CSANTGGGIQYF.

In regard to this clonotype: A single base separates this from a much larger clone, so it may be a read error. The chain employs TRBV6-2 or TRBV6-3 and TRBJ2-7; the D call may be TRBD1 or TRBD2 (5 bases each). V lost 8 bases, J lost 2 bases, and 13 bases lay in between. Germline CDR1 reads MNHEY; CDR2 reads SVGEGT. CDR3 length: 13 residues. In nucleotides, the CDR3 is TGTGCCAGCCGTTGGGGACGGGCCTACGAGCAGTACTTC. Translated, it gives CASRWGRAYEQYF.

This clonotype has a count of ten or more. The chain combines TRBV5-1 with TRBJ2-3; D not certain. The germline gives CDR1 SGHRS, CDR2 YFSETQ. Trimming took 0 bases from V and 4 from J, leaving 12 bases between them. The CDR3 extends over 15 amino acids. The CDR3 spells CASSLATGLSDTQYF. The CDR3 nucleotides are TGCGCCAGCAGCTTGGCCACGGGTTTATCAGATACGCAGTATTTT.

This clonotype was observed many times. The genes are TRBV13 and TRBJ2-4; D ambiguous. The V end was cut by 1 base, the J end by 2 bases, with 9 bases between. This CDR3 is 15 amino acids long. The germline V gene has CDR1 PRHDT and CDR2 FYEKMQ (reference sequence). The CDR3 reads CASSLVGDPKNIQYF. The CDR3 DNA reads TGTGCCAGCAGCTTAGTTGGGGATCCCAAAAACATTCAGTACTTC.

This clonotype was detected ten times or more. The gene calls are TRBV20-1 and TRBJ2-3; 14 bases are shared with TRBD2. J gave up 5 bases and V 3 bases, and 7 bases lay outside the gene matches. Looked up from germline, CDR1 is DFQATT and CDR2 is SNEGSKA (reference sequence). The CDR3 has 16 residues. Here the CDR3 DNA reads TGCAGTGCTAGCTTCGACGGACTAGCGGGAGGAGATACGCAGTATTTT. It codes for CSASFDGLAGGDTQYF.

This clonotype has at least ten counts. The chain combines TRBV6-1 with TRBJ2-7; D is unresolved. The CDR3 totals 15 residues. Looked up from germline, CDR1 is MNHNS and CDR2 is SASEGT. Trimming pared 5 bases from V and 2 bases from J, leaving 16 bases between. In DNA form, the CDR3 reads TGTGCCAGCAGTACCCTACCCCCGGCCCCCTACGAGCAGTACTTC. As protein: CASSTLPPAPYEQYF.

In this sample, this clonotype turned up a few times. J is TRBJ2-5 and V is TRBV27, with 12 bases aligning to TRBD2. The CDR3 extends over 18 amino acids. Per the germline V gene, CDR1 is MNHEY and CDR2 is SMNVEV (reference sequence). V lost 2 bases and J lost 2; bases outside the gene matches: 9. The CDR3 protein is CASSLVGTSGLLQETQYF. CDR3 sequence (DNA): TGTGCCAGCAGTTTAGTGGGGACTAGCGGGCTCCTACAAGAGACCCAGTACTTC.

This clonotype showed up just a few times. V is TRBV9 and J is TRBJ2-2; 8 bases map to TRBD2. Germline V gives CDR1 SGDLS, CDR2 YYNGEE. Trimming took 4 bases from V and 5 from J; bases not matched to a gene: 16. This CDR3 is 18 amino acids long. CDR3 nucleotides: TGTGCCAGCAGCTCCACGGGACTAGGGAGGCCGGGGACCGGGGAGCTGTTTTTT. This gives the protein CASSSTGLGRPGTGELFF.

Only a few counts were recorded for this clonotype. V gene TRBV27 combines with J gene TRBJ2-3; 7 nucleotides match TRBD2. The CDR3 spans 15 residues. The germline CDR1 and CDR2 sequences are MNHEY and SMNVEV (reference sequence). Losses at the gene ends were 3 bases for V and 0 bases for J; bases not matched to a gene: 3. In nucleotides, the CDR3 is TGTGCCAGCAGTTTTGGGGGGGGTAGCACAGATACGCAGTATTTT. Protein: CASSFGGGSTDTQYF.

This clonotype came up many times. V gene TRBV7-2 combines with J gene TRBJ2-3; 9 bases line up with TRBD2. This CDR3 region has 15 residues. V was clipped by 3 bases and J by 6 bases; unmatched bases: 7. Germline V CDR1 and CDR2: SGHTA, FQGNSA. CDR3 protein: CASSLVPSGTDTQYF. In DNA form, the CDR3 reads TGTGCCAGCAGCTTGGTCCCTAGCGGGACCGATACGCAGTATTTT. The full variable domain, its missing parts supplied by reference TRBV7-2 and TRBJ2-3, is GAGVSQSPSNKVTEKGKDVELRCDPISGHTALYWYRQSLGQGLEFLIYFQGNSAPDKSGLPSDRFSAERTGGSVSTLTIQRTQQEDSAVYLCASSLVPSGTDTQYFGPGTRLTVL.

This clonotype has just a few counts. The V gene is TRBV6-1, the J gene TRBJ1-1; 8 nucleotides match TRBD1. V lost 2 bases, J lost 3 bases, and 5 bases stayed unmatched. In germline, CDR1 is MNHNS, CDR2 SASEGT. This CDR3 comprises 15 residues. CDR3 protein: CASSELDRVYTEAFF. CDR3 sequence (DNA): TGTGCCAGCAGTGAATTGGACAGGGTTTACACTGAAGCTTTCTTT.

This clonotype was counted only a few times. CDR3: CSAWTGRTYGYTF. The CDR3 DNA sequence: TGCAGTGCTTGGACAGGGAGGACCTATGGCTACACCTTC. The chain uses TRBV20-1 and TRBJ1-2; 8 bases align to TRBD1. Germline CDR1 and CDR2: DFQATT and SNEGSKA (reference sequence). Trimming removed 5 bases from V and 4 bases from J; junction bases left unmatched: 6. There are 13 residues in the CDR3.

A few counts support this clonotype. The CDR3 is CASSSPSSGRKKNIQYF. CDR3 nucleotide sequence: TGTGCCAGCAGTTCGCCTTCTAGCGGGAGGAAGAAAAACATTCAGTACTTC. The V call is TRBV6-5, the J call TRBJ2-4; 11 positions agree with TRBD2. The CDR3 extends over 17 amino acids. The V gene's germline CDR1 is MNHEY and CDR2 SVGAGI. V shed 4 bases and J 4 bases; nucleotides not matched to a gene: 9.

This clonotype occurred many times. This chain uses TRBV29-1 with TRBJ1-6, with 11 bases fitting TRBD1. Germline assignment: CDR1 SQVTM and CDR2 ANQGSEA. Trimming took 7 bases from V and 9 from J; bases not matched to a gene: 8. The CDR3 contains 14 residues. The CDR3 reads CSARTGGYGSPLHF. The CDR3 nucleotides read TGCAGCGCCCGGACAGGGGGCTATGGTTCACCCCTCCACTTT.

As concerns this clonotype: A read error may produce the germline difference seen at one junction end. This chain connects TRBV20-1 to TRBJ2-2; 13 bases align to TRBD2. Germline V lookup: CDR1 DFQATT, CDR2 SNEGSKA (reference sequence). This CDR3 contains 17 residues. This CDR3 is CCARGLAGDLLTGELFF. The CDR3 coding sequence is TGCTGTGCTAGAGGACTAGCGGGAGATCTATTAACCGGGGAGCTGTTTTTT.

This clonotype was detected ten times or more. The chain joins TRBV29-1 to TRBJ2-7, with D possibly being TRBD2 (5 bases). Germline V gene sequence: CDR1 SQVTM, CDR2 ANQGSEA. The CDR3 spans 11 residues. The germline V and J ends were trimmed by 8 bases and 2 bases, with 10 bases remaining between them. CDR3 nucleotide sequence: TGCAGCTTCCTGGGAGCCTACGAGCAGTACTTC. Translation: CSFLGAYEQYF.

This clonotype showed up many times. The chain recombines TRBV7-9 with TRBJ2-1; D is unclear. This CDR3 contains 13 residues. Trimming shortened V by 5 bases and J by 4 bases, and 9 bases separated the two germline ends. Germline-derived CDR1 and CDR2 are SEHNR and FQNEAQ (reference sequence). The CDR3 here is CASSHPLYNEQFF. The DNA of the CDR3 is TGTGCCAGCAGCCACCCCCTATACAATGAGCAGTTCTTC. Full variable domain (remainder filled in from reference TRBV7-9 and TRBJ2-1): DTGVSQNPRHKITKRGQNVTFRCDPISEHNRLYWYRQTLGQGPEFLTYFQNEAQLEKSRLLSDRFSAERPKGSFSTLEIQRTEQGDSAMYLCASSHPLYNEQFFGPGTRLTVL.

The chain carries TRBV30 and TRBJ2-7; 7 bases agree with TRBD2. The CDR3 has 14 amino acids. CDR1 is GTSNPN, CDR2 SVGIG, per germline (reference sequence). V shed 2 bases, J shed 1 base, and the junction held 5 bases outside the gene matches. CDR3: CAWSPSSGSYEQYF. CDR3 in DNA: TGTGCCTGGAGTCCCTCTAGCGGATCCTACGAGCAGTACTTC.

This clonotype was seen many times. The rearrangement joins TRBV9 to TRBJ2-1; TRBD2 matches at 8 bases. V was clipped by 2 bases and J by 4 bases; unmatched bases: 5. The CDR3 runs 15 residues. Germline CDR1 is SGDLS and CDR2 is YYNGEE. CDR3 region: CASSVQRESYNEQFF. The CDR3 nucleotides are TGTGCCAGCAGCGTTCAGCGGGAGTCTTACAATGAGCAGTTCTTC.

Ten or more counts support this clonotype. The rearrangement links TRBV7-9 to TRBJ2-7; no clear D gene. The CDR3 runs to 13 residues. Germline V gene data show CDR1 as SEHNR and CDR2 as FQNEAQ (reference sequence). Trimming left V 4 bases short and J 2 bases short, with 9 bases between. The chain's CDR3 is CASSSLQTYEQYF. The CDR3 bases are TGTGCCAGCAGCTCCCTCCAGACCTACGAGCAGTACTTC.

A word on this clonotype: A much more abundant neighbour one base away suggests this may be a read error. The chain recombines TRBV18 with TRBJ2-5; unclear D gene. Germline values: CDR1 KGHSH, CDR2 LQKENI. The CDR3 is 14 residues long. CDR3 sequence (DNA): TGTGCCAGCTCACCACCGTCTGGTGAAGAGCCCCAGTACTTC. Translation: CASSPPSGEEPQYF.

This clonotype occurred many times. In nucleotides, the CDR3 is TGTGCCAGCAGTGACTGGGACAGTAACAATGAGCAGTTCTTC. This gives the protein CASSDWDSNNEQFF. The chain has TRBV25-1 and TRBJ2-1; 7 positions match TRBD1. V lost 3 bases to trimming and J lost 5 bases; unmatched junction nucleotides: 4. The CDR3 is 14 residues long. The germline V gene encodes CDR1 MGHDK and CDR2 SYGVNS.

This clonotype was detected many times. This rearrangement joins TRBV9 to TRBJ2-5, with 7 bases aligning to TRBD1. The CDR3 is made up of 15 amino acids. The V segment lost 0 bases and the J segment 3 bases; nucleotides outside the gene matches: 5. Germline CDR1 reads SGDLS; CDR2 reads YYNGEE. The CDR3 loop is CASSVDEGQKETQYF. CDR3 DNA sequence: TGTGCCAGCAGCGTAGACGAGGGACAGAAAGAGACCCAGTACTTC.

In the case of this clonotype: A much larger clone lies one base from this, so it may be a read error. The chain uses TRBV4-3 and TRBJ1-1; D is perhaps TRBD1 (6 bases). CDR1 is LGHNA, CDR2 YSLEER, per germline. The CDR3 contains 16 residues. The CDR3 DNA is TGCGCCAGCAGACAAGATCGTACAGGGATGAACACTGAAGCTTTCTTT. Translated, it gives CASRQDRTGMNTEAFF.

The sample holds many counts of this clonotype. This CDR3 reads CSARDLAETELFGDFF. In DNA form, the CDR3 reads TGCAGTGCTAGAGATCTCGCCGAGACAGAGTTGTTTGGGGACTTCTTC. The chain is built from TRBV20-1 and TRBJ2-1; tentatively, D is TRBD1 or TRBD2 (5 bases each). Germline V gene data show CDR1 as DFQATT and CDR2 as SNEGSKA (reference sequence). V was shortened by 0 bases and J by 16 bases, with 28 bases between the two germline ends. This CDR3 is 16 amino acids long.

The rearrangement joins TRBV9 to TRBJ2-2; D possibly corresponds to TRBD1 (6 bases). Germline V gives CDR1 SGDLS, CDR2 YYNGEE. V lost 3 bases and J 2 bases, leaving 11 bases between the germline ends. The CDR3 consists of 15 residues. Written as DNA, the CDR3 is TGTGCCAGCAGCGACGGACAGTTAAACACCGGGGAGCTGTTTTTT. Its protein is CASSDGQLNTGELFF.

At least ten counts were recorded for this clonotype. V and J are TRBV29-1 and TRBJ2-1; the D is unclear. The CDR3 loop spans 11 amino acids. CDR1 SQVTM and CDR2 ANQGSEA come from the germline V gene. Trimming took off 4 bases at V and 5 bases at J, with 6 bases between the two ends. In DNA form, the CDR3 reads TGCAGCGTTGTCGGCGACAATGAGCAGTTCTTC. Translated: CSVVGDNEQFF.

This clonotype was observed at least ten times. The V and J genes are TRBV20-1 and TRBJ2-3; TRBD2 might be the D (5 bases). V was pared by 5 bases and J by 6 bases, with 24 bases between. The length of the CDR3 is 16 residues. The germline V gene encodes CDR1 DFQATT and CDR2 SNEGSKA (reference sequence). The CDR3 protein is CSAAGIVLPLGDTQYF. Written as DNA, the CDR3 is TGCAGTGCTGCCGGGATAGTTCTTCCCCTCGGCGATACGCAGTATTTT.

This clonotype was counted a few times. The chain recombines TRBV10-2 with TRBJ2-1; D is possibly TRBD1 (5 bases). In germline, CDR1 is WSHSY, CDR2 SAAADI. Trimming left V 4 bases short and J 15 bases short, with 16 bases between. The CDR3 length is 12 residues. For the CDR3, the DNA is TGCGCCAGCAGTGGTGCCCTAGGGGTGGTGTTCTTC. Protein product: CASSGALGVVFF.

This clonotype was observed many times. This chain joins TRBV9 and TRBJ2-1; D unresolved. Looked up from germline, CDR1 is SGDLS and CDR2 is YYNGEE. Trimming cost V 5 bases and J 6 bases, with 12 bases left between them. The CDR3 contains 13 residues. In DNA, the CDR3 is TGTGCCAGCAGTGAGCCACGATCCAATGAGCAGTTCTTC. This gives the protein CASSEPRSNEQFF.

This clonotype occurred many times. V usage is TRBV15 and J usage is TRBJ2-1, with D possibly being TRBD1 (6 bases). This CDR3 spans 15 amino acids. The germline V gene has CDR1 LNHNV and CDR2 YYDKDF (reference sequence). V lost 3 bases to trimming and J lost 6 bases, with 15 bases between them. The CDR3 loop is CATSSWQGRINEQFF. CDR3 DNA: TGTGCCACCAGCAGCTGGCAGGGGCGAATCAATGAGCAGTTCTTC.